This is a list of T cell receptor beta chains from one sample in a study of cytomegalovirus exposure and HLA in healthy donors. Libraries were prepared by immunoSEQ multiplex PCR; TCRdb keeps only in-frame clonotypes and omits some of them. This table has approximately 230,000 clones, less than 90% appearing once. Sequencing was performed on PBMCs. All receptors derive from a man between 18 and 35 years old in good health and CMV-seropositive. The CDR3 runs from the conserved cysteine through the conserved F or W. A D gene is named only where the DNA matches it firmly. A row's size may be missing; if present it is once, few, many or a size class.

D: TRBD1
length: 18
V: TRBV19
size: once
J: TRBJ2-6
DNA: TGTGCCAGTAGTATCCACGGACAGGTTCGCTCTGGGGCCAACGTCCTGACTTTC
CDR3: CASSIHGQVRSGANVLTF

D: -
length: 14
V: TRBV4-3
size: -
J: TRBJ2-5
DNA: TGCGCCAGCAGCCAAGGAAAGTCAGGGCCCTTTTTGTACTTC
CDR3: CASSQGKSGPFLYF

D: -
length: 16
V: TRBV5-1
size: -
J: TRBJ2-3
DNA: TGCGCCAGCACCTTTCCCCTCGCGGAGGGAACAGATACGCAGTATTTT
CDR3: CASTFPLAEGTDTQYF

D: TRBD2
length: 15
V: TRBV5-6
size: -
J: TRBJ2-7
DNA: TGTGCCAGCAGCTTGGGTGGTAGCGGGGGCTACGAGCAGTACTTC
CDR3: CASSLGGSGGYEQYF

D: TRBD2
length: 14
V: TRBV9
size: -
J: TRBJ2-7
DNA: TGTGCCAGCAGCGTTGCTAGCGGGACCTACGAGCAGTACTTC
CDR3: CASSVASGTYEQYF

D: TRBD2
length: 16
V: TRBV6-6
size: few
J: TRBJ2-7
DNA: TGTGCCAGCAGTTACTCGAAGAGGCCTAGCGGAAACGAGCAGTACTTC
CDR3: CASSYSKRPSGNEQYF

D: -
length: 15
V: TRBV29-1
size: -
J: TRBJ2-5
DNA: TGCAGCGTTGGTATTACTAGCTCTCCGGATGAGACCCAGTACTTC
CDR3: CSVGITSSPDETQYF

D: -
length: 13
V: TRBV9
size: -
J: TRBJ1-2
DNA: TGTGCCAGCAGCGAGGGACAACCATATGGCTACACCTTC
CDR3: CASSEGQPYGYTF

D: TRBD1
length: 11
V: TRBV6-5
size: -
J: TRBJ1-2
DNA: TGTGCCACCGGACAGGGCGGCGGCTACACCTTC
CDR3: CATGQGGGYTF

D: TRBD2
length: 16
V: TRBV9
size: -
J: TRBJ2-3
DNA: TGTGCCAGCAGCCCCAGACTAGCGGGAGGTATTGATACGCAGTATTTT
CDR3: CASSPRLAGGIDTQYF

D: TRBD1
length: 17
V: TRBV27
size: -
J: TRBJ2-2
DNA: TGTGCCAGCAGTTTATCGATTGGACAGGCTTACACCGGGGAGCTGTTTTTT
CDR3: CASSLSIGQAYTGELFF

D: TRBD1
length: 14
V: TRBV7-2
size: -
J: TRBJ1-2
DNA: TGTGCCAGCAGCTTCCCCACAGGGGGCCATGGCTACACCTTC
CDR3: CASSFPTGGHGYTF

D: TRBD1
length: 16
V: TRBV27
size: once
J: TRBJ1-3
DNA: TGTGCCAGCAGTTTAATACCTGGGACAGCTGGAAACACCATATATTTT
CDR3: CASSLIPGTAGNTIYF

D: -
length: 15
V: TRBV5-6
size: -
J: TRBJ1-4
DNA: TGTGCCAGCAGCTCCCCTACTACCTCGAGCGAAAAACTGTTTTTT
CDR3: CASSSPTTSSEKLFF

D: -
length: 14
V: TRBV2
size: -
J: TRBJ1-5
DNA: TGTGCCAGCAGTGAATCTGGGAGGAGACAGCCCCAGCATTTT
CDR3: CASSESGRRQPQHF

D: TRBD2
length: 14
V: TRBV6-1
size: -
J: TRBJ2-1
DNA: TGTGCCAGCAGGAGCCTAGCGGGGGGCAATGAGCAGTTCTTC
CDR3: CASRSLAGGNEQFF

D: -
length: 12
V: TRBV27
size: -
J: TRBJ1-1
DNA: TGTGCCACCAGGGGAGGGCTCTTTGAAGCTTTCTTT
CDR3: CATRGGLFEAFF

D: -
length: 13
V: TRBV30
size: -
J: TRBJ2-3
DNA: TGTGCCTGGAGTGTAGGGGGAACAGATACGCAGTATTTT
CDR3: CAWSVGGTDTQYF

D: TRBD1
length: 14
V: TRBV18
size: -
J: TRBJ2-7
DNA: TGTGCCAGCTCACCAAGGCAGGGGGCCTACGAGCAGTACTTC
CDR3: CASSPRQGAYEQYF

D: TRBD2
length: 15
V: TRBV6-5
size: -
J: TRBJ2-7
DNA: TGTGCCAGCAGTCCCGGACTAGCGGGAGTAGTCGAGCAGTACTTC
CDR3: CASSPGLAGVVEQYF

D: -
length: 13
V: TRBV29-1
size: -
J: TRBJ2-5
DNA: TGCAGCGTTGAAAGTGATCTTGGGGAGACCCAGTACTTC
CDR3: CSVESDLGETQYF

D: -
length: 14
V: TRBV7-2
size: -
J: TRBJ1-2
DNA: TGTGCCAGCAGCCTGCCAGGCCGATTCTATGGCTACACCTTC
CDR3: CASSLPGRFYGYTF

D: -
length: 16
V: TRBV21-1
size: -
J: TRBJ2-3
DNA: TGTGCCAGCAGCAAATGGTCAGGGATTTGGACAGATACGCAGTATTTT
CDR3: CASSKWSGIWTDTQYF

D: -
length: 15
V: TRBV5-1
size: -
J: TRBJ1-3
DNA: TGCGCCAGCAGCTTGGGGACTGTCTCTGGAAACACCATATATTTT
CDR3: CASSLGTVSGNTIYF

D: -
length: 13
V: TRBV7-9
size: -
J: TRBJ1-1
DNA: TGTGCCAGCAGCTTAGAGTTTGCCACTGAAGCTTTCTTT
CDR3: CASSLEFATEAFF

D: -
length: 14
V: TRBV6-6
size: -
J: TRBJ2-7
DNA: TGTGCCAGCAGTTTCCGGGACGGGCACTACGAGCAGTACTTC
CDR3: CASSFRDGHYEQYF

D: TRBD2
length: 15
V: TRBV5-6
size: -
J: TRBJ2-2
DNA: TGTGCCAGCGGACTAGCGGGAGGCTACACCGGGGAGCTGTTTTTT
CDR3: CASGLAGGYTGELFF

D: -
length: 16
V: TRBV27
size: -
J: TRBJ2-7
DNA: TGTGCCAGCAGTTTGGGGCTGGGGGGGGCAATCGGCGAGCAGTACTTC
CDR3: CASSLGLGGAIGEQYF

D: -
length: 16
V: TRBV9
size: -
J: TRBJ1-3
DNA: TGTGCCAGCAGCGTAGTTGGGGAGGGGCTCGGAAACACCATATATTTT
CDR3: CASSVVGEGLGNTIYF

D: -
length: 11
V: TRBV6-5
size: -
J: TRBJ2-1
DNA: TGTGCCAGCAGAGGAGGGTTTGAGCAGTTCTTC
CDR3: CASRGGFEQFF

D: TRBD1
length: 16
V: TRBV11-2
size: -
J: TRBJ2-1
DNA: TGTGCCAGCAGCTTATTAGGCCAGGGGGCATACAATGAGCAGTTCTTC
CDR3: CASSLLGQGAYNEQFF

D: -
length: 16
V: TRBV7-7
size: -
J: TRBJ1-3
DNA: TGTGCCAGCAGCTTAGGCCGACCGGGGGACGGAAACACCATATATTTT
CDR3: CASSLGRPGDGNTIYF

D: TRBD1
length: 14
V: TRBV5-1
size: -
J: TRBJ1-1
DNA: TGCGCCAGCACCCCCTGGAGAGGGGGCAATGAAGCTTTCTTT
CDR3: CASTPWRGGNEAFF

D: -
length: 13
V: TRBV5-6
size: -
J: TRBJ1-2
DNA: TGTGCCAGCAGCTTCCCCGGACGGGATGGCTACACCTTC
CDR3: CASSFPGRDGYTF

D: -
length: 15
V: TRBV29-1
size: -
J: TRBJ1-2
DNA: TGCAGCGTTGAAGATCGCTTATGGACCGCGAGGGGCTACACCTTC
CDR3: CSVEDRLWTARGYTF

D: -
length: 14
V: TRBV7-2
size: -
J: TRBJ1-2
DNA: TGTGCCAGCAGCTTATCAACAGGGAACTATGGCTACACCTTC
CDR3: CASSLSTGNYGYTF

D: TRBD1
length: 16
V: TRBV7-9
size: -
J: TRBJ2-3
DNA: TGTGCCAGCAGCTTTGACAGGGGATCAGGTGTAGATACGCAGTATTTT
CDR3: CASSFDRGSGVDTQYF

D: -
length: 14
V: TRBV13
size: -
J: TRBJ2-2
DNA: TGTGCCAGCAGCTTGGGGCTAGCGTCCGGGGAGCTGTTTTTT
CDR3: CASSLGLASGELFF

D: TRBD1
length: 14
V: TRBV6-6
size: -
J: TRBJ1-1
DNA: TGTGCCAGCAGTCGACAGGGGGCAAACACTGAAGCTTTCTTT
CDR3: CASSRQGANTEAFF

D: -
length: 12
V: TRBV2
size: -
J: TRBJ2-1
DNA: TGTGCCAGCGGAGGCTCCTACAATGAGCAGTTCTTC
CDR3: CASGGSYNEQFF

D: -
length: 12
V: TRBV18
size: -
J: TRBJ2-2
DNA: TGTGCCAGTCAGGGGAACACCGGGGAGCTGTTTTTT
CDR3: CASQGNTGELFF

D: TRBD1
length: 18
V: TRBV27
size: -
J: TRBJ1-1
DNA: TGTGCCAGCAGCCGACTTAATTCGGACAGGGGAAAAGACACTGAAGCTTTCTTT
CDR3: CASSRLNSDRGKDTEAFF

D: TRBD1
length: 15
V: TRBV28
size: -
J: TRBJ2-6
DNA: TGTGCCAGCAGTAGGACAGGGCCTGGGGCCAACGTCCTGACTTTC
CDR3: CASSRTGPGANVLTF

D: -
length: 13
V: TRBV5-1
size: once
J: TRBJ2-1
DNA: TGCGCCAGCAGCTTGGACAGGGATCGTGAGCAGTTCTTC
CDR3: CASSLDRDREQFF

D: TRBD2
length: 18
V: TRBV4-2
size: -
J: TRBJ2-7
DNA: TGTGCCAGCAGCCAAGCCGGACTAGCGGGAGGGCCTTCCTACGAGCAGTACTTC
CDR3: CASSQAGLAGGPSYEQYF

D: -
length: 14
V: TRBV5-1
size: -
J: TRBJ2-2
DNA: TGCGCCAGCAGCTCTACTAGCAGCACCGGGGAGCTGTTTTTT
CDR3: CASSSTSSTGELFF

D: TRBD1
length: 15
V: TRBV28
size: -
J: TRBJ1-5
DNA: TGTGCCAGCAGAGGACAGGGGTTCGGCAATCAGCCCCAGCATTTT
CDR3: CASRGQGFGNQPQHF

D: -
length: 14
V: TRBV5-6
size: few
J: TRBJ1-2
DNA: TGTGCCAGCAGCTTGCTCCAGGGCGGCTATGGCTACACCTTC
CDR3: CASSLLQGGYGYTF

D: -
length: 15
V: TRBV6-5
size: -
J: TRBJ2-7
DNA: TGTGCCAGCAGTTACTCGGGCCCGGGAAATGACGAGCAGTACTTC
CDR3: CASSYSGPGNDEQYF

D: -
length: 14
V: TRBV6-5
size: -
J: TRBJ1-1
DNA: TGTGCCAGCCATAGGGGCTCGGGGCCCACTGAAGCTTTCTTT
CDR3: CASHRGSGPTEAFF

D: TRBD1
length: 15
V: TRBV5-4
size: -
J: TRBJ2-1
DNA: TGTGCCAGCAGCCCTCGGGACAGGGAGAAGAATGAGCAGTTCTTC
CDR3: CASSPRDREKNEQFF

D: -
length: 13
V: TRBV6-1
size: -
J: TRBJ1-5
DNA: TGTGCCAGCAGCGGATCCGGGCTTCAGCCCCAGCATTTT
CDR3: CASSGSGLQPQHF

D: -
length: 15
V: TRBV7-7
size: -
J: TRBJ2-1
DNA: TGTGCCAGCAGCTCAGGTCTAGCGAATTACAATGAGCAGTTCTTC
CDR3: CASSSGLANYNEQFF

D: TRBD1
length: 16
V: TRBV7-6
size: -
J: TRBJ2-1
DNA: TGTGCCAGCAGCCTACGGACAGGGACCGTATACAATGAGCAGTTCTTC
CDR3: CASSLRTGTVYNEQFF

D: TRBD2
length: 16
V: TRBV11-2
size: -
J: TRBJ2-7
DNA: TGTGCCAGCAGCTTACCACTAGCGGGTAGCTCCTACGAGCAGTACTTC
CDR3: CASSLPLAGSSYEQYF

D: TRBD1
length: 13
V: TRBV5-1
size: -
J: TRBJ2-5
DNA: TGCGCCAGCGGGTTTGGGACAGAGGAGACCCAGTACTTC
CDR3: CASGFGTEETQYF

D: -
length: 13
V: TRBV28
size: -
J: TRBJ2-7
DNA: TGTGCCAGCAGTTCCGGGACTTTCTACGAGCAGTACTTC
CDR3: CASSSGTFYEQYF

D: -
length: 14
V: TRBV5-1
size: once
J: TRBJ1-1
DNA: TGCGCCAGCAGCTTTCAGGGGTATGGCACTGAAGCTTTCTTT
CDR3: CASSFQGYGTEAFF

D: -
length: 13
V: TRBV30
size: once
J: TRBJ1-2
DNA: TGTGCCTGGGGGATCCCGGTCCCCCGGGGCTACACCTTC
CDR3: CAWGIPVPRGYTF

D: -
length: 14
V: TRBV5-4
size: few
J: TRBJ1-1
DNA: TGTGCCAGCAGCTTGGTGGCGGGAAACACTGAAGCTTTCTTT
CDR3: CASSLVAGNTEAFF